Each of the 15 T cell receptor beta chains below was sequenced from the same sample in a study of blood T cell repertoires in COVID-19. Data came from immunoSEQ multiplex PCR; TCRdb stores just in-frame clones and leaves some out. This repertoire shows some 180,000 clones, around 83% found once; its top ten account for about 3.2%. The sequenced material came from PBMCs or T cells enriched from blood (not recorded which). The receptors here all came from a woman in her 30s who had been exposed to COVID-19.

The chain uses TRBV18 and TRBJ1-2; 8 bases align to TRBD1. The CDR3 consists of 15 residues. CDR1 is KGHSH, CDR2 LQKENI, per germline. The ends lost 6 bases at V and 3 bases at J; junction bases unmatched: 9. The CDR3 DNA reads as TGTGCCAGCTCTTTCGGACAGGGTGCCGACTATGGCTACACCTTC. This codes for CASSFGQGADYGYTF. Combining the CDR3 with reference TRBV18 and TRBJ1-2 gives the whole variable domain NAGVMQNPRHLVRRRGQEARLRCSPMKGHSHVYWYRQLPEEGLKFMVYLQKENIIDESGMPKERFSAEFPKEGPSILRIQQVVRGDSAAYFCASSFGQGADYGYTFGSGTRLTVV.

The CDR3 DNA reads as TGTGCCAGTAATAGAGTCTTCTCCACCGGGGAGCTGTTTTTT. It encodes CASNRVFSTGELFF. The chain uses TRBV19 and TRBJ2-2; D unclear. The germline CDR1 and CDR2 sequences are LNHDA and SQIVND (reference sequence). The V and J ends lost 7 bases and 4 bases respectively, with 13 bases between them. The CDR3 has 14 residues. Together with reference TRBV19 and TRBJ2-2, the CDR3 gives the full variable domain: DGGITQSPKYLFRKEGQNVTLSCEQNLNHDAMYWYRQDPGQGLRLIYYSQIVNDFQKGDIAEGYSVSREKKESFPLTVTSAQKNPTAFYLCASNRVFSTGELFFGEGSRLTVL.

The chain has TRBV6-5 and TRBJ1-2, with 9 bases matching TRBD1. The V gene end was trimmed by 4 bases and the J gene end by 5 bases; junction bases not matched to a gene: 8. The CDR3 loop spans 15 amino acids. CDR1 is MNHEY, CDR2 SVGAGI, per germline. CDR3 amino acids: CASSSGTGSPYGYTF. CDR3 DNA: TGTGCCAGCAGTTCCGGGACAGGGTCTCCTTATGGCTACACCTTC.

The chain employs TRBV7-3 and TRBJ2-1; 7 positions match TRBD2. The CDR3 length is 16 residues. The junction had 10 bases not matched to a gene; V was cut back by 8 bases and J by 0 bases. The germline gives CDR1 SGHTA, CDR2 FQGTGA. The CDR3 DNA follows: TGTGCCAGCGGGCGTAGCGGGCCGAGCTCCTACAATGAGCAGTTCTTC. Residues: CASGRSGPSSYNEQFF.

The rearrangement links TRBV24-1 to TRBJ1-1; the D gene is possibly TRBD1 (5 bases). Germline loops: CDR1 KGHDR, CDR2 SFDVKD. The CDR3 has 15 amino acids. V lost 9 bases and J 7 bases, leaving 23 bases between the germline ends. This CDR3 is CATGDSGGVGREAFF. CDR3 DNA: TGTGCCACCGGAGACAGCGGGGGGGTCGGCCGTGAAGCTTTCTTT.

The count of this clone is one. The chain carries TRBV19 and TRBJ1-5; D gene ambiguous. The CDR3 covers 12 residues. V shed 4 bases and J shed 3 bases, with 4 bases lying between them. CDR1 is LNHDA and CDR2 is SQIVND in the germline V gene (reference sequence). The CDR3 here is CASSNFNQPQHF. DNA of the CDR3: TGTGCCAGTAGTAACTTCAATCAGCCCCAGCATTTT.

The chain has TRBV5-6 and TRBJ1-2; no firm D call. The CDR3 is 14 amino acids. The ends were cut back, 3 bases at V and 8 bases at J, with 17 bases in the middle. Germline assignment: CDR1 SGHDT and CDR2 YYEEEE. The CDR3 loop reads CASSSSRGGDGYTF. For the CDR3, the DNA is TGTGCCAGCAGCTCCTCGAGAGGCGGTGACGGCTACACCTTC.

V and J are TRBV19 and TRBJ2-5; 10 nucleotides agree with TRBD2. The germline gives CDR1 LNHDA, CDR2 SQIVND (reference sequence). After removal of 3 bases from V and 3 bases from J, the junction contained 1 base not matched to a gene. CDR3 length: 14 amino acids. CDR3 sequence: CASSMLAGEETQYF. In DNA, the CDR3 is TGTGCCAGTAGTATGCTAGCGGGGGAAGAGACCCAGTACTTC.

The chain uses TRBV6-2 or TRBV6-3 and TRBJ1-5; 12 bases map to TRBD1. After removal of 4 bases from V and 4 bases from J, the junction contained 2 bases not matched to a gene. CDR1 is MNHEY and CDR2 is SVGEGT in the germline V gene. The CDR3 runs to 15 residues. The CDR3 sequence is CASSLGQGANQPQHF. CDR3 coding DNA: TGTGCCAGCAGTTTGGGACAGGGGGCTAATCAGCCCCAGCATTTT.

This rearrangement joins TRBV15 to TRBJ1-3, with TRBD1 matching 7 bases. The germline V gene encodes CDR1 LNHNV and CDR2 YYDKDF (reference sequence). The CDR3 length is 17 residues. The V gene end was trimmed by 0 bases and the J gene end by 2 bases; junction bases not matched to a gene: 7. This CDR3 is CATSRDGRQGAGNTIYF. The CDR3 region has the DNA TGTGCCACCAGCAGAGATGGACGGCAGGGGGCTGGAAACACCATATATTTT.

The chain employs TRBV13 and TRBJ2-1; D is possibly TRBD2 (5 bases). The germline gives CDR1 PRHDT, CDR2 FYEKMQ (reference sequence). The CDR3 has 14 residues. V lost 1 base to trimming and J lost 7 bases, with 11 bases between them. The DNA for the CDR3 is TGTGCCAGCAGCTTAGTACGCGGGCAAAATGAGCAGTTCTTC. It encodes CASSLVRGQNEQFF.

The rearrangement uses TRBV6-5 and TRBJ1-2; a weak D match, TRBD1 (5 bases). Trimming shortened V by 6 bases and J by 6 bases, and 11 bases separated the two germline ends. This CDR3 has 12 amino acids. The germline V gene encodes CDR1 MNHEY and CDR2 SVGAGI. This CDR3 reads CASRTAGDGYTF. CDR3 nucleotide sequence: TGTGCCAGCAGGACCGCGGGGGATGGCTACACCTTC.

V and J are TRBV19 and TRBJ1-2; weak D call: TRBD1 (5 bases). V was pared by 3 bases and J by 2 bases, with 7 bases between. Germline V gene sequence: CDR1 LNHDA, CDR2 SQIVND (reference sequence). This CDR3 comprises 13 residues. CDR3 loop: CASSIWTNYGYTF. The CDR3 nucleotides read TGTGCCAGTAGTATTTGGACAAACTATGGCTACACCTTC.

The gene calls are TRBV19 and TRBJ1-5; D gene unclear. Germline assignment: CDR1 LNHDA and CDR2 SQIVND (reference sequence). The germline V and J ends were trimmed by 5 bases and 5 bases, with 10 bases remaining between them. The CDR3 contains 13 residues. As DNA, the CDR3 is TGTGCCAGTAGTCGCGACATGGATCAGCCCCAGCATTTT. The encoded protein is CASSRDMDQPQHF.

The chain links TRBV12-5 to TRBJ2-7; the match to TRBD2 covers 7 bases. Per germline, CDR1 LGHNT and CDR2 FRNRAP. The length of the CDR3 is 16 residues. The V segment lost 2 bases and the J segment 3 bases; nucleotides outside the gene matches: 10. The CDR3 loop is CASGLSPGLDLYEQYF. The CDR3 bases are TGTGCTAGTGGTTTGAGTCCCGGACTAGACCTCTACGAGCAGTACTTC.